The clone carrying this TCR beta chain was seen a handful of times. This record comes from a study of blood T cell repertoires in COVID-19. Overall study: Donors in the United States, Italy and Spain gave samples during acute or convalescent COVID-19. In each case, the material was cDNA or gDNA derived from T cells, B-cell-depleted T cells, or PBMCs.

There are 14 residues in the CDR3. Trimming left V 1 base short and J 4 bases short, with 8 bases between. CDR1 and CDR2 from the germline V gene are MNHNS and SASEGT. Authors' analysis steps: Amplified reference gene primers provided the basis for estimating nucleated cell counts. Sequencing was performed with immunoSEQ multiplex PCR; in TCRdb, only in-frame clones are kept and a portion is missing. V and J calls and clone size are copied from that table; D and trimming were computed from the DNA. The sample shows more than 95,000 clones, about 83% of them seen only once. Sequenced material: peripheral blood. The source of this sequence is a human donor in a cohort sampled during active COVID-19. This rearrangement joins TRBV6-1 to TRBJ1-5; D is undetermined. The CDR3 spells CASSEVSPNQPQHF. CDR3 nucleotides: TGTGCCAGCAGTGAAGTCTCCCCTAATCAGCCCCAGCATTTT.